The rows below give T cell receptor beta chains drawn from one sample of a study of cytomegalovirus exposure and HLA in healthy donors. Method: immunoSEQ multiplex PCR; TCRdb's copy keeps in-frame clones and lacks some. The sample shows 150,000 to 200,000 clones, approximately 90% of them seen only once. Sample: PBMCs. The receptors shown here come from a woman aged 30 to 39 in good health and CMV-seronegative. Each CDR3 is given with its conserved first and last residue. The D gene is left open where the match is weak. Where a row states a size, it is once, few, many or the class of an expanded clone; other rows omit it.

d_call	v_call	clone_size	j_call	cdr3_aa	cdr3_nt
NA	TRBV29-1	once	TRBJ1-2	CSVEDGPGLNYGYTF	TGCAGCGTTGAAGATGGTCCAGGGCTGAACTATGGCTACACCTTC
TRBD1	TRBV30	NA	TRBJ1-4	CAWPSVRTGHRGREKLFF	TGTGCCTGGCCCTCCGTAAGGACAGGGCATCGGGGCAGAGAAAAACTGTTTTTT
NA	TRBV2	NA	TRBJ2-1	CASRPLTIEQFF	TGTGCCAGCAGACCTCTTACAATTGAGCAGTTCTTC
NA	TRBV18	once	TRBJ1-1	CASSPKGADTEAFF	TGTGCCAGCTCACCAAAAGGGGCAGACACTGAAGCTTTCTTT
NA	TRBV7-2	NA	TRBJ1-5	CASSLGRNAGQPQHF	TGTGCCAGCAGCTTAGGCAGGAATGCTGGGCAGCCCCAGCATTTT
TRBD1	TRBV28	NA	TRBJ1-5	CASRRGQGLQPQHF	TGTGCCAGCAGACGAGGACAGGGACTACAGCCCCAGCATTTT
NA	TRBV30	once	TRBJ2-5	CAWSVTGTKTQYF	TGTGCCTGGAGTGTAACAGGGACGAAGACCCAGTACTTC
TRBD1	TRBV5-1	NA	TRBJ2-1	CASSFGTGGAYNEQFF	TGCGCCAGCAGCTTCGGGACAGGGGGAGCCTACAATGAGCAGTTCTTC
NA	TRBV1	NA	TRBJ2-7	CTSSQEGDRGSYEQYF	TGCACCAGCAGCCAAGAGGGGGACAGGGGGTCCTACGAGCAGTACTTC
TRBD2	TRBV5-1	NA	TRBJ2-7	CASSLLASGPSEQYF	TGCGCCAGCAGCTTGTTGGCTAGCGGGCCATCCGAGCAGTACTTC
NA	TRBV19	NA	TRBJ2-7	CASSTRLVIFGYEQYF	TGTGCCAGTAGTACCCGACTAGTTATCTTCGGGTACGAGCAGTACTTC
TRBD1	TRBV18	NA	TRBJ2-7	CASSPSGQGDEQYF	TGTGCCAGCTCACCCTCGGGACAGGGGGACGAGCAGTACTTC